The entry below describes one T cell receptor (beta chain). Which antigen it targets is not known. Base qualities are not recorded, but no much larger clone differs from it by a single base. This specimen's treatment or condition label, per the study, means: approximately 18 received Ad26.COV2.S at low or high dose, single or two shots; 5 received placebo; per-sample allocation not given. For vaccine and placebo recipients, the sequenced repertoires came from samples collected on day 63 after the first injection. In Cohort 1b, roughly 26 adults aged 18-55 years were enrolled at a single site in Boston, USA, between 29 July and 7 August 2020. Ad26.COV2.S was a replication-incompetent adenovirus type 26 vector expressing a prefusion-stabilized SARS-CoV-2 spike protein from the original Wuhan strain. The data are from a study of Ad26.COV2.S vaccination and SARS-CoV-2 variants (dated by TCRdb to the early 2020s). At the level of the whole study: Vaccine-arm donors were drawn from COV1001, a multicentre, randomized, double-blind, placebo-controlled phase I-IIa trial of Ad26.COV2.S in healthy adults. Ad26.COV2.S was administered intramuscularly at 5 x 10^10 or 1 x 10^11 viral particles, either as a single shot or as two shots given 56 days apart. TCRbeta repertoire sequencing was used to assess the specificity and breadth of SARS-CoV-2-reactive T cell receptors after Ad26.COV2.S vaccination. A total of 32 samples were included in the TCR-sequenced set, comprising approximately 20 Ad26.COV2.S vaccine recipients, 5 placebo recipients and 8 SARS-CoV-2 convalescent individuals. Participants in the trial were split at random into five groups of five each, receiving low-dose or high-dose Ad26.COV2.S once or twice, or else placebo on both occasions. Blinding of investigators to trial group allocation was maintained during experiments and outcome assessment. Broad study findings and their caveats: After vaccination, spike-specific CD8+ and CD4+ T cell responses were reported to show substantial breadth. The study lacked the statistical power to compare responses across vaccine doses or regimens. Non-spike TCR breadth was comparable between vaccine and placebo recipients, consistent with the vaccine containing only spike. Spike-specific TCR breadth was higher in Ad26.COV2.S recipients than in placebo recipients (P = 0.0014). According to the authors, total T cell responses may have been underestimated by the TCR breadth and depth analyses.

Relative to germline, V is missing 4 bases and J is missing 8 bases, with 11 bases of the junction outside any gene match. CDR1 and CDR2 are read off the germline V gene as SQVTM and ANQGSEA. Taken from cysteine to phenylalanine, the CDR3 has 15 residues. Solely the CDR3 DNA is kept, with 45 bases framed from the first base. The immunoSEQ Assay was the method used to sequence TCRbeta CDR3 regions. After extraction, genomic DNA underwent amplification by bias-controlled multiplex PCR, followed by high-throughput sequencing. In the source study's methods: To quantify the absolute abundance of every unique TCRbeta CDR3 region, sequences were collapsed and filtered. Usable DNA was measured by amplifying reference genes present in all nucleated cells, and TCRbeta template counts were normalized to that usable DNA to estimate T cell fraction. Repertoire TCRs were annotated as SARS-CoV-2-specific by exact matching of V gene, CDR3 amino acid sequence and J gene to a known reactive TCR set. The reference SARS-CoV-2 TCR set was obtained from MIRA and was filtered for enrichment in COVID-19-positive ImmuneCODE repertoires, whereby public or cross-reactive TCRs were removed. Based on the MIRA antigens, annotated TCRs were further analysed at the level of specific ORF or position within ORF. Depth was the summed frequency of annotated unique rearrangements, while breadth was defined as annotated unique rearrangements over total unique productive rearrangements. Group comparisons of TCR breadth used two-sided Wilcoxon rank-sum tests. In its TCRdb copy, this immuneACCESS table keeps in-frame sequences only and misses some clones. Where compared with another copy, unresolved V genes explain less than half of these, and the others have no known cause. That table gives V, J and clone size, and the DNA gave D and trimming. The sample includes about 440,000 clones, with around 90% observed a single time. Jointly, the top ten make up roughly 3.9% of the sample.

The sequence was obtained from a person aged 18-65 years who received the Ad26.COV2.S COVID-19 vaccine or a placebo. The receptor chain draws on TRBV29-1 and TRBJ2-1; TRBD1 lines up with 10 middle nucleotides. The sequencing used peripheral blood, collected in a trial of Ad26.COV2.S vaccine versus placebo. The bases are TGCAGCGTTGTAGGTTGGGGACAGGGGACCTATGAGCAGTTCTTC. This yields the protein CSVVGWGQGTYEQFF.